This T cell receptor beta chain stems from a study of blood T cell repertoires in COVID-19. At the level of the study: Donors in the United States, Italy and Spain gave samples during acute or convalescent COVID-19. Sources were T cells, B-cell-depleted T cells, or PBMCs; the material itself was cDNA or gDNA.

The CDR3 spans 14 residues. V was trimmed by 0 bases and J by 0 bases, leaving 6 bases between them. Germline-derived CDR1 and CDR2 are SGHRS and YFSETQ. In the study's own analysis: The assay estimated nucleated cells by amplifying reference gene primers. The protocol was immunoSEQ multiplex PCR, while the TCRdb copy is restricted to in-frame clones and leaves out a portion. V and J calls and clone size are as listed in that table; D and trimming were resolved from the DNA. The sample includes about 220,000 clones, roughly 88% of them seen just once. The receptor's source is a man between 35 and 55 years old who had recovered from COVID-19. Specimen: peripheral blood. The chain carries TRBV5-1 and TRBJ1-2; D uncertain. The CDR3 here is CASSLETPNYGYTF. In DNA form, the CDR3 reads TGCGCCAGCAGCTTGGAGACTCCTAACTATGGCTACACCTTC. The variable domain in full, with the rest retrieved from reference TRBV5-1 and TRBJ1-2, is KAGVTQTPRYLIKTRGQQVTLSCSPISGHRSVSWYQQTPGQGLQFLFEYFSETQRNKGNFPGRFSGRQFSNSRSEMNVSTLELGDSALYLCASSLETPNYGYTFGSGTRLTVV.